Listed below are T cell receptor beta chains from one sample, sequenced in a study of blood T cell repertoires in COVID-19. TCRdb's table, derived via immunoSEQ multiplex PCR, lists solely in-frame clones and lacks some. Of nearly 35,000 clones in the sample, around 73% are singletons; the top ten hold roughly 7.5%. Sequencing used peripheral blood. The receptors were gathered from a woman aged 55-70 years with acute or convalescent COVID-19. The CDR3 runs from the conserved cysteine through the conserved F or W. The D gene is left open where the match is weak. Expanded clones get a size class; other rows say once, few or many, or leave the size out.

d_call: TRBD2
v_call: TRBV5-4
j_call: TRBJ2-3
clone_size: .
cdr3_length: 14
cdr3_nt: TGTGCCAGCAGCTCTAGCGGATACACAGATACGCAGTATTTT
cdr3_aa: CASSSSGYTDTQYF

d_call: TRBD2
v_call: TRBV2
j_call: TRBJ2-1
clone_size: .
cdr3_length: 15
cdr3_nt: TGTGCCATCCCCCGGACTAGCGGGACCCTCAGTGAGCAGTTCTTC
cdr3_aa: CAIPRTSGTLSEQFF

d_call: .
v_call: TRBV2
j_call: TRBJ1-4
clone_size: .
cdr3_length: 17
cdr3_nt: TGTGCCAGCACCCCAGGTGAAAAAGGACAGCATAATGAAAAACTGTTTTTT
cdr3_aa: CASTPGEKGQHNEKLFF

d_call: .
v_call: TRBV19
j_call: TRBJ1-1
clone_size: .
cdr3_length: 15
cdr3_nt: TGTGCCAGTAGCTCCCCTCTCGACAGCTACACTGAAGCTTTCTTT
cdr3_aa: CASSSPLDSYTEAFF

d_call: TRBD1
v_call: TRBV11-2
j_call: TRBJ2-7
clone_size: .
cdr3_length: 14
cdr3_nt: TGTGCCAGCAGCTCAGACAGGGGGCAGGGCGAGCAGTACTTC
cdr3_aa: CASSSDRGQGEQYF

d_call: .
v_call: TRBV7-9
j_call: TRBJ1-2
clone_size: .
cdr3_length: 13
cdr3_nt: TGTGCCAGCAGCACACAGGGTAACTATGGCTACACCTTC
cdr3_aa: CASSTQGNYGYTF

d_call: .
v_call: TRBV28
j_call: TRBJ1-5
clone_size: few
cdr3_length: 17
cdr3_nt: TGTGCCAGCAGTATACTTCAGGAACTTCAGGATAATCAGCCCCAGCATTTT
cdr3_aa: CASSILQELQDNQPQHF

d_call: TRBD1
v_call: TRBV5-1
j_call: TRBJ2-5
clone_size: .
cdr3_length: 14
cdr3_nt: TGCGCCAGCAGCTTGGGACAGGGGGTCGAGACCCAGTACTTC
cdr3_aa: CASSLGQGVETQYF

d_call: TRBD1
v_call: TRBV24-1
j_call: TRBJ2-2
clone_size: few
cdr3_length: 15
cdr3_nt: TGTGCCACCAGTGATTTGGGACAGGGGGATGGGGAGCTGTTTTTT
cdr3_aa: CATSDLGQGDGELFF

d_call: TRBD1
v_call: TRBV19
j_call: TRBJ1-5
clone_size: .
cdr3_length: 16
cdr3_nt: TGTGCCAGTAGTACCACCGGGACAGGAAACAATCAGCCCCAGCATTTT
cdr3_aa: CASSTTGTGNNQPQHF

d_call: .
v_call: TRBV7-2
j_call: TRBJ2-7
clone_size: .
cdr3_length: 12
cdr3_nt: TGTGCCAGCAGCTATTCCGGGTACGAGCAGTACTTC
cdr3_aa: CASSYSGYEQYF

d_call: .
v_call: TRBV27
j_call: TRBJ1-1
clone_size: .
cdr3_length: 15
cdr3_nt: TGTGCCAGCAGTACCCAGACAGCCTTGGGGACTGAAGCTTTCTTT
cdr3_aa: CASSTQTALGTEAFF

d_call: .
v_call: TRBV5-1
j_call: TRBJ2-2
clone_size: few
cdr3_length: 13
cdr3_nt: TGCGCCAGCAGCTGGAACACAGCCGGGGAGCTGTTTTTT
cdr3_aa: CASSWNTAGELFF

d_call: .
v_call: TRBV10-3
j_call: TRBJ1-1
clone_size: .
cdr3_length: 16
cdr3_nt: TGTGCCATCACCGACGAGACAGCCGACCTGAACACTGAAGCTTTCTTT
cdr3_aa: CAITDETADLNTEAFF

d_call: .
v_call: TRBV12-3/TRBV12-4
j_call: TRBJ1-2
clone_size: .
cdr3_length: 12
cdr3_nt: TGTGCCAGCAGTTTCCCACGGGATGGCTACACCTTC
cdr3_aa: CASSFPRDGYTF

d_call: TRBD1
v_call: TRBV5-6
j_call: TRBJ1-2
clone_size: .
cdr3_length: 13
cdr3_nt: TGTGCCAGCAGCGAGGGACAGGGGGCTGGCTACACCTTC
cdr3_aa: CASSEGQGAGYTF